The 25 T cell receptor beta chains reported below all come from one sample, sequenced in a study of identical twins. MiXCR was run by TCRdb on the 5' RACE reads, yielding one entry per CDR3 protein. The data contain around 1.7 million distinct CDR3 sequences, 25% to 35% of them singletons. The sample comprised cord blood. The receptors stem from a newborn girl in good health.

This chain links TRBV6-5 with TRBJ2-3; 10 positions agree with TRBD2. With 2 bases clipped from V and 2 bases from J, the junction kept 7 bases outside the gene matches. Germline CDR1 reads MNHEY; CDR2 reads SVGAGI. This CDR3 has 17 residues. As DNA, the CDR3 is TGTGCCAGCAGTTACGGAGCGGGAGGGGGCGACACAGATACGCAGTATTTT. As protein: CASSYGAGGGDTDTQYF.

V usage is TRBV2 and J usage is TRBJ2-1; D is uncertain. Matching the DNA end better, TRBJ2-7 makes the J call doubtful. Germline V gene data show CDR1 as SNHLY and CDR2 as FYNNEI. CDR3 length equals 15 residues. The CDR3 loop is CASSEELTYYNEQYF. The DNA for the CDR3 is TGTGCCAGCAGTGAGGAGCTCACGTACTACAATGAGCAGTACTTC.

This clonotype was counted a few times. The chain couples TRBV3-1 to TRBJ2-3; D is unresolved. The germline gives CDR1 LGHDT, CDR2 YNNKEL (reference sequence). The germline V and J ends were trimmed by 2 bases and 1 base, with 4 bases remaining between them. CDR3 size: 13 residues. The CDR3 sequence is CASSQLRTDTQYF. In nucleotides, the CDR3 is TGTGCCAGCAGCCAACTTCGCACAGATACGCAGTATTTT.

The J gene is TRBJ2-3, the V gene TRBV20-1, with D perhaps matching TRBD2 (6 bases). CDR3 length: 14 amino acids. Trimming removed 0 bases at V and 5 bases at J, with 12 bases between. Per germline, CDR1 DFQATT and CDR2 SNEGSKA (reference sequence). The CDR3 loop reads CSARDVGRGDTQYF. As DNA, the CDR3 is TGCAGTGCTAGAGATGTTGGGCGGGGAGATACGCAGTATTTT.

V usage is TRBV18 and J usage is TRBJ2-7; 12 bases match TRBD2. After removal of 2 bases from V and 7 bases from J, the junction contained 9 bases not matched to a gene. This CDR3 contains 16 residues. From germline, CDR1 is KGHSH and CDR2 LQKENI. The CDR3 nucleotides read TGTGCCAGCTCACCAATGGGACTAGCGGGTACTTGGGAGCAGTACTTC. Translation: CASSPMGLAGTWEQYF.

CDR3 region: CASSLRFGSSYEQYF. Here the CDR3 DNA reads TGTGCCAGCAGCCTACGTTTTGGAAGCTCCTACGAGCAGTACTTC. This chain connects TRBV7-9 to TRBJ2-7; no definite D call. With 5 bases removed from V and 0 bases from J, the gap between germline ends came to 14 bases. In germline, CDR1 is SEHNR, CDR2 FQNEAQ (reference sequence). The CDR3 consists of 15 residues.

The rearrangement uses TRBV7-2 and TRBJ2-4; D unclear. Matching the DNA end better, TRBJ2-7 makes the J call doubtful. Germline CDR1 and CDR2: SGHTA and FQGNSA. The CDR3 length is 14 residues. DNA for the CDR3: TGTGCCAGCAGCTTAACTGGGCAAGACTACGAGCAGTACTTC. Translated, it gives CASSLTGQDYEQYF.

The J gene is TRBJ2-1, the V gene TRBV20-1; 12 bases map to TRBD2. TRBJ2-7 explains the end of the DNA better; the J call may be wrong. The CDR3 length is 18 residues. In germline, CDR1 is DFQATT, CDR2 SNEGSKA (reference sequence). CDR3: CSARVDLAGGLSYNEQYF. CDR3 bases: TGCAGTGCTAGAGTCGACCTAGCGGGGGGGCTCTCCTACAATGAGCAGTACTTC.

The gene calls are TRBV10-3 and TRBJ1-1; D is ambiguous. CDR1 is ENHRY, CDR2 SYGVKD, per germline. The CDR3 runs 12 residues. Trimming took off 1 base at V and 4 bases at J, with 4 bases between the two ends. DNA of the CDR3: TGTGCCATCAGTGAGTTAAGCACTGAAGCTTTCTTT. Amino acids: CAISELSTEAFF.

The rearrangement uses TRBV6-1 and TRBJ1-4; maybe TRBD1 (6 bases). Trimming removed 5 bases from V and 6 bases from J, with 10 bases in between. This CDR3 spans 13 amino acids. The V gene's germline CDR1 is MNHNS and CDR2 SASEGT. The CDR3 DNA reads as TGTGCCAGCAGTCTCCCAGGGGATGAAAAACTGTTTTTT. Translation gives CASSLPGDEKLFF.

The chain joins TRBV10-1 to TRBJ2-3, with unresolved D. The CDR3 runs to 15 residues. V shed 0 bases and J shed 0 bases, with 7 bases lying between them. Germline CDR1 reads WNHNN; CDR2 reads SYGVQD (reference sequence). In nucleotides, the CDR3 is TGCGCCAGCAGTGAGTCGGTGGAGAGCACAGATACGCAGTATTTT. It encodes CASSESVESTDTQYF.

This clonotype was counted at least ten times. The CDR3 sequence is CASSQDRPENIQYF. CDR3 sequence (DNA): TGTGCCAGCAGCCAAGATCGGCCGGAAAACATTCAGTACTTC. J is TRBJ2-4 and V is TRBV3-1; unclear D gene. V lost 0 bases, J lost 5 bases, and 8 bases lay in between. The CDR3 length is 14 residues. Per the germline V gene, CDR1 is LGHDT and CDR2 is YNNKEL (reference sequence).

This clonotype has a handful of counts. CDR3 nucleotides: TGCAGCGGACGGTCAGCGAATGAGCAGTACTTC. It encodes CSGRSANEQYF. This chain connects TRBV29-1 to TRBJ2-7; no definite D call. This CDR3 region has 11 residues. Germline V gene sequence: CDR1 SQVTM, CDR2 ANQGSEA. V was trimmed by 7 bases and J by 7 bases, leaving 14 bases between them.

The chain uses TRBV3-1 and TRBJ1-2; D call uncertain. The V gene's germline CDR1 is LGHDT and CDR2 YNNKEL (reference sequence). The length of the CDR3 is 15 residues. V lost 3 bases, J lost 7 bases, and 18 bases lay in between. The CDR3 region has the DNA TGTGCCAGCAGCCAGGCGGGAGGGCCTCTAGCTGGCTACACCTTC. Translated, it gives CASSQAGGPLAGYTF.

The chain joins TRBV12-3 or TRBV12-4 to TRBJ2-1, with 13 bases fitting TRBD2. The J call is doubtful: the DNA matches TRBJ2-7 better. The CDR3 consists of 17 residues. CDR3 sequence (DNA): TGTGCCAGCAGTTTTAAGGGACTAGCGGGGTGGTACAATGAGCAGTACTTC. This gives the protein CASSFKGLAGWYNEQYF.

V gene TRBV29-1 combines with J gene TRBJ1-2; 7 positions agree with TRBD1. J lost 1 base, V lost 7 bases, and 9 bases had no gene match. The CDR3 runs to 14 residues. Germline CDR1 reads SQVTM; CDR2 reads ANQGSEA. The CDR3 DNA reads TGCAGCGCTCTTCCCCGACAGGGTAACTATGGCTACACCTTC. It specifies CSALPRQGNYGYTF.

This clonotype showed up just once. The chain has TRBV20-1 and TRBJ1-2, with a weak D call TRBD1 (5 bases). The germline V gene has CDR1 DFQATT and CDR2 SNEGSKA (reference sequence). Trimming cost V 3 bases and J 4 bases, with 12 bases left between them. The CDR3 contains 13 residues. DNA for the CDR3: TGCAGTGCTAGTCAGGGAACCACCTATGGCTACACCTTC. Translation: CSASQGTTYGYTF.

This clonotype has only a few counts. The chain recombines TRBV20-1 with TRBJ2-3; D gene uncertain. The CDR3 is 15 amino acids. Between the trimmed V and J ends, which lost 3 bases and 5 bases, there was a span of 18 bases. From germline, CDR1 is DFQATT and CDR2 SNEGSKA (reference sequence). DNA of the CDR3: TGCAGTGCTAGCGATACGGGCTGGAGAGGAGATACGCAGTATTTT. This sequence encodes CSASDTGWRGDTQYF.

The rearrangement uses TRBV20-1 and TRBJ2-5, with unresolved D. The ends were cut back, 2 bases at V and 2 bases at J, with 9 bases in the middle. CDR3 size: 13 residues. Looked up from germline, CDR1 is DFQATT and CDR2 is SNEGSKA (reference sequence). The CDR3 protein is CSARWVNQETQYF. CDR3 sequence (DNA): TGCAGTGCTAGATGGGTGAATCAAGAGACCCAGTACTTC.

This clonotype has a handful of counts. The chain uses TRBV27 and TRBJ2-4, with 8 bases matching TRBD2. CDR1 is MNHEY, CDR2 SMNVEV, per germline (reference sequence). With V trimmed by 5 bases and J by 7 bases, 10 bases remained unmatched. The CDR3 has 15 amino acids. The CDR3 spells CASSPIGGVFNIQYF. For the CDR3, the DNA is TGTGCCAGCAGTCCCATCGGGGGGGTGTTCAACATTCAGTACTTC.

This clonotype was counted between two and nine times. This rearrangement joins TRBV6-2 or TRBV6-3 to TRBJ1-2; D not resolved. V dropped 8 bases and J dropped 1 base, with 11 bases sitting between them. CDR1 and CDR2 from the germline V gene are MNHEY and SVGEGT. CDR3 length: 13 amino acids. The CDR3 reads CASGDHRNYGYTF. CDR3 nucleotide sequence: TGTGCCAGCGGGGATCATCGTAACTATGGCTACACCTTC.

A few counts support this clonotype. The chain recombines TRBV6-6 with TRBJ1-2; weak D call: TRBD1 (5 bases). Trimming removed 7 bases from V and 2 bases from J, with 11 bases in between. The V gene's germline CDR1 is MNHNY and CDR2 SVGAGI (reference sequence). CDR3 size: 13 residues. The chain's CDR3 is CASNLEGNYGYTF. In nucleotides, the CDR3 is TGTGCCAGCAATTTGGAGGGGAACTATGGCTACACCTTC.

This sequence joins TRBV25-1 and TRBJ2-7; 9 positions agree with TRBD1. This CDR3 contains 16 residues. CDR1 MGHDK and CDR2 SYGVNS come from the germline V gene. Trimming took 4 bases from V and 2 from J; bases not matched to a gene: 9. The CDR3 DNA is TGTGCCAGCAGTGGTCCAATAGGGACAGGGACCTACGAGCAGTACTTC. Translated, it gives CASSGPIGTGTYEQYF.

The chain uses TRBV21-1 and TRBJ1-2; the table's D call of TRBD1 was not tested on the DNA. TRBV21-1 is described as a pseudogene. There are 15 residues in the CDR3. CDR3 coding DNA: TGTGCCAGCAGCAAGATACAGGGACCTGACTATGGCTACACCTTC. Translated: CASSKIQGPDYGYTF.

This chain joins TRBV20-1 and TRBJ1-4, with D perhaps TRBD1 (6 bases). Germline V gene data show CDR1 as DFQATT and CDR2 as SNEGSKA (reference sequence). V was cut by 5 bases and J by 3 bases, with 13 bases left in between. The CDR3 totals 14 residues. The CDR3 DNA sequence: TGCAGTGCTTTACAGGGATCCCCTAATGAAAAACTGTTTTTT. This encodes CSALQGSPNEKLFF.